The 26 T cell receptor beta chains reported below all come from one sample, sequenced in a study of patients and donors after allogeneic stem cell transplantation. Each CDR3 protein is one row after TCRdb ran MiXCR on the RT-PCR reads. The sample has hundreds of thousands of distinct CDR3 sequences; about a sixth are singletons. The sequencing sample was made of blood, either unsorted or a sorted T cell fraction (not recorded which). These receptors were collected from a human donor who was either an allogeneic HSCT recipient or a stem cell or donor lymphocyte infusion donor (not recorded which). It is not recorded whose cells these are; they may come from a transplant donor.

This clonotype has only a few counts. The genes are TRBV7-9 and TRBJ2-7; D perhaps matches TRBD2 (6 bases). Germline CDR1 and CDR2: SEHNR and FQNEAQ (reference sequence). CDR3 length equals 14 residues. V shed 0 bases and J shed 3 bases, with 9 bases lying between them. The CDR3 here is CASSLAGLNYEQYF. In nucleotides, the CDR3 is TGTGCCAGCAGCTTAGCGGGACTGAACTACGAGCAGTACTTC. Complete variable domain (other parts from reference TRBV7-9 and TRBJ2-7): DTGVSQNPRHKITKRGQNVTFRCDPISEHNRLYWYRQTLGQGPEFLTYFQNEAQLEKSRLLSDRFSAERPKGSFSTLEIQRTEQGDSAMYLCASSLAGLNYEQYFGPGTRLTVT.

V is TRBV7-9 and J is TRBJ2-7; 8 bases line up with TRBD2. J gave up 9 bases and V 5 bases, and 9 bases lay outside the gene matches. Germline assignment: CDR1 SEHNR and CDR2 FQNEAQ (reference sequence). This CDR3 has 13 residues. Written as DNA, the CDR3 is TGTGCCAGCAGCACCACGACTAGCGCAATGCAGTACTTC. It encodes CASSTTTSAMQYF.

This clonotype occurred a few times. The chain carries TRBV20-1 and TRBJ2-3, with 9 bases that match TRBD2. This CDR3 contains 14 residues. The ends lost 2 bases at V and 4 bases at J; junction bases unmatched: 4. CDR1 is DFQATT, CDR2 SNEGSKA, per germline (reference sequence). CDR3 DNA sequence: TGCAGTGCTAGAAAGGAGCGGGAGGCAGATACGCAGTATTTT. It encodes CSARKEREADTQYF.

J is TRBJ1-2 and V is TRBV4-2; D gene ambiguous. Germline CDR1 and CDR2: LGHNA and YNFKEQ. The CDR3 has 11 residues. The ends were cut back, 3 bases at V and 10 bases at J, with 9 bases in the middle. DNA of the CDR3: TGTGCCAGCAGCCAGAGGGTTTACTACACCTTC. It is translated as CASSQRVYYTF.

This clonotype has more than one count but fewer than ten. J is TRBJ2-1 and V is TRBV15; possible D gene TRBD2, 6 bases. There are 16 residues in the CDR3. V was clipped by 0 bases and J by 0 bases, with 9 bases between them. Looked up from germline, CDR1 is LNHNV and CDR2 is YYDKDF (reference sequence). CDR3 sequence (DNA): TGTGCCACCAGCAGAGACTTACTAGCCTCCTACAATGAGCAGTTCTTC. Translating it yields CATSRDLLASYNEQFF.

At least ten counts were recorded for this clonotype. This chain uses TRBV4-3 with TRBJ2-3, with D possibly being TRBD2 (5 bases). There are 15 residues in the CDR3. V was cut by 0 bases and J by 9 bases, with 16 bases left in between. The germline CDR1 and CDR2 sequences are LGHNA and YSLEER. The CDR3 reads CASSQDHDYRWTQYF. The CDR3 DNA follows: TGCGCCAGCAGCCAAGATCATGACTACCGATGGACGCAGTATTTT.

The J gene is TRBJ2-7, the V gene TRBV7-9; D is possibly TRBD1 or TRBD2 (5 bases each). The CDR3 totals 16 residues. CDR1 and CDR2 from the germline V gene are SEHNR and FQNEAQ (reference sequence). V was cut by 1 base and J by 0 bases, with 13 bases left in between. The CDR3 region is CASSLGSAGSSYEQYF. The DNA of the CDR3 is TGTGCCAGCAGCTTAGGTTCGGCAGGGAGCTCCTACGAGCAGTACTTC.

This clonotype was recorded a few times. V usage is TRBV12-3 or TRBV12-4 and J usage is TRBJ1-2; TRBD1 matches 9 bases. V was pared by 7 bases and J by 1 base, with 4 bases of the junction left unmatched. The CDR3 totals 14 residues. CDR3 DNA: TGTGCCAGCAAAGGACAGGGGCGTAACTATGGCTACACCTTC. Translation: CASKGQGRNYGYTF.

The chain joins TRBV27 to TRBJ1-6, with a possible D match to TRBD1 (5 bases). The V end lost 5 bases, the J end lost 4 bases, and 21 bases lay between the germline ends. Germline CDR1 is MNHEY and CDR2 is SMNVEV (reference sequence). This CDR3 has 18 residues. CDR3 protein: CASSLRGATQKYNSPLHF. The CDR3 DNA follows: TGTGCCAGCAGTCTTCGTGGGGCAACTCAGAAATATAATTCACCCCTCCACTTT.

This clonotype came up a few times. The genes are TRBV2 and TRBJ2-1; TRBD2 aligns across 15 bases. Germline V gives CDR1 SNHLY, CDR2 FYNNEI. This CDR3 spans 20 amino acids. V gave up 5 bases and J gave up 0 bases; unmatched junction bases: 11. CDR3 protein: CASSYSPGTSGGLSYNEQFF. Written as DNA, the CDR3 is TGTGCCAGCAGTTATTCGCCCGGGACTAGCGGGGGGCTCTCCTACAATGAGCAGTTCTTC.

This clonotype was seen repeatedly, ten times or more. The chain uses TRBV6-1 and TRBJ2-1; no reliable D call. V lost 6 bases and J lost 4, with 10 bases in between. Germline CDR1 is MNHNS and CDR2 is SASEGT. The CDR3 has 13 amino acids. CDR3 nucleotide sequence: TGTGCCAGCAGCCCACATAATTACAATGAGCAGTTCTTC. It translates to CASSPHNYNEQFF.

The chain couples TRBV5-1 to TRBJ2-3; D is possibly TRBD2 (5 bases). Trimming removed 2 bases at V and 2 bases at J, with 15 bases between. Germline CDR1 SGHRS, CDR2 YFSETQ. The CDR3 has 16 amino acids. CDR3 amino acids: CASSLSLAVFTDTQYF. Written as DNA, the CDR3 is TGCGCCAGCAGCTTATCCCTAGCTGTATTCACAGATACGCAGTATTTT.

This clonotype was counted only a few times. This chain uses TRBV5-6 with TRBJ2-1; no definite D call. The ends were cut back, 0 bases at V and 9 bases at J, with 13 bases in the middle. Germline V gene sequence: CDR1 SGHDT, CDR2 YYEEEE. This CDR3 has 14 residues. DNA for the CDR3: TGTGCCAGCAGCTTGGGAGCCCTCACTACTGAGCAGTTCTTC. Amino acid sequence: CASSLGALTTEQFF.

This clonotype came up a few times. This chain uses TRBV9 with TRBJ2-7; 8 nucleotides agree with TRBD2. This CDR3 is 14 amino acids long. Germline loops: CDR1 SGDLS, CDR2 YYNGEE. With V trimmed by 6 bases and J by 3 bases, 8 bases remained unmatched. CDR3 in amino acids: CASTPSTSGYEQYF. Written as DNA, the CDR3 is TGTGCCAGCACCCCAAGTACTAGCGGCTACGAGCAGTACTTC.

The gene calls are TRBV2 and TRBJ2-2, with 9 bases identical to TRBD1. V gave up 6 bases and J gave up 7 bases; unmatched junction bases: 12. CDR1 and CDR2 (germline): SNHLY, FYNNEI. This CDR3 spans 16 amino acids. For the CDR3, the DNA is TGTGCCAGCAGGGCAATAACCGGGACAGGGAACGGGGAGCTGTTTTTT. Its translation: CASRAITGTGNGELFF.

This clonotype showed up many times. This chain connects TRBV7-9 to TRBJ2-1; no firm D call. The CDR3 has 16 amino acids. Looked up from germline, CDR1 is SEHNR and CDR2 is FQNEAQ (reference sequence). V was pared by 4 bases and J by 5 bases, with 18 bases between. CDR3 amino acids: CASSSSGGLGNNEQFF. The CDR3 DNA reads as TGTGCCAGCAGCTCCTCAGGTGGCCTAGGAAACAATGAGCAGTTCTTC. The complete variable domain, with remaining parts taken from reference TRBV7-9 and TRBJ2-1, reads DTGVSQNPRHKITKRGQNVTFRCDPISEHNRLYWYRQTLGQGPEFLTYFQNEAQLEKSRLLSDRFSAERPKGSFSTLEIQRTEQGDSAMYLCASSSSGGLGNNEQFFGPGTRLTVL.

The chain combines TRBV11-2 with TRBJ2-7; D remains ambiguous. This CDR3 has 13 residues. The germline V gene has CDR1 SGHAT and CDR2 FQNNGV. V lost 2 bases and J lost 0, with 5 bases in between. The CDR3 bases are TGTGCCAGCAGCTTAACTCACTCCTACGAGCAGTACTTC. Amino acids: CASSLTHSYEQYF.

This clonotype came up a few times. DNA of the CDR3: TGTGCCAGCAGCTTAGTGGCAGGGGGCTACAATCAGCCCCAGCATTTT. Translation gives CASSLVAGGYNQPQHF. The rearrangement joins TRBV7-9 to TRBJ1-5, with 8 bases that match TRBD1. V was clipped by 1 base and J by 3 bases; unmatched bases: 5. CDR3 length: 16 amino acids. The germline V gene encodes CDR1 SEHNR and CDR2 FQNEAQ (reference sequence).

This clonotype was observed many times. This chain connects TRBV3-1 to TRBJ2-7; tentatively, D is TRBD1 (5 bases). Germline lookup yields CDR1 LGHDT and CDR2 YNNKEL (reference sequence). Trimming removed 4 bases from V and 1 base from J, with 11 bases in between. The CDR3 contains 14 residues. In DNA form, the CDR3 reads TGTGCCAGCAGCCCAGGGATGGGGTCCTACGAGCAGTACTTC. Translated, it gives CASSPGMGSYEQYF.

In its sample, this clonotype was seen a few times. The chain employs TRBV4-2 and TRBJ2-5; 10 bases are shared with TRBD2. V was clipped by 4 bases and J by 1 base; unmatched bases: 9. The CDR3 is 17 residues long. Germline CDR1 LGHNA, CDR2 YNFKEQ. In DNA form, the CDR3 reads TGTGCCAGCAGCCGATATCTGATAGCGGGGGGCCAAGAGACCCAGTACTTC. Residues: CASSRYLIAGGQETQYF.

The rearrangement uses TRBV19 and TRBJ2-2; 10 bases line up with TRBD2. V lost 3 bases, J lost 7 bases, and 11 bases stayed unmatched. CDR1 and CDR2 (germline): LNHDA, SQIVND (reference sequence). The CDR3 covers 17 residues. CDR3 region: CASSIWGTSGKYGELFF. CDR3 DNA: TGTGCCAGTAGTATTTGGGGAACTAGCGGGAAATACGGGGAGCTGTTTTTT.

In this sample, this clonotype turned up a few times. The chain has TRBV7-9 and TRBJ2-2, with D hard to call. The V gene lost 5 bases and the J gene lost 6 bases, with 10 bases spanning the gap. This CDR3 spans 13 amino acids. From germline, CDR1 is SEHNR and CDR2 FQNEAQ (reference sequence). CDR3 in DNA: TGTGCCAGCAGCCCCCCCTACGCCGGGGAGCTGTTTTTT. This gives the protein CASSPPYAGELFF.

This clonotype was seen at least ten times. The J gene is TRBJ2-2, the V gene TRBV24-1, with a tentative D call TRBD1 (6 bases). The germline V gene has CDR1 KGHDR and CDR2 SFDVKD. With 5 bases removed from V and 1 base from J, the gap between germline ends came to 7 bases. CDR3 length equals 14 residues. The CDR3 DNA sequence: TGTGCCACCAGTGTGGACAGGAACACCGGGGAGCTGTTTTTT. Translated: CATSVDRNTGELFF.

This clonotype showed up many times. CDR3 DNA sequence: TGCAGTGCTACCACTACTAGCGGGAGCGTGGTTTCTACGCAGTATTTT. Its translation: CSATTTSGSVVSTQYF. This rearrangement joins TRBV20-1 to TRBJ2-3; TRBD2 matches at 11 bases. This CDR3 contains 16 residues. Per the germline V gene, CDR1 is DFQATT and CDR2 is SNEGSKA (reference sequence). Germline trimming cut 4 bases from V and 8 bases from J; bases unmatched to any gene: 14.

CDR3 protein: CASSLAYTRPYEQYF. The CDR3 nucleotides are TGCGCCAGCAGCTTGGCCTACACACGGCCCTACGAGCAGTACTTC. The chain recombines TRBV5-1 with TRBJ2-7; D unresolved. Germline CDR1 is SGHRS and CDR2 is YFSETQ. The CDR3 covers 15 residues. V lost 0 bases to trimming and J lost 2 bases, with 12 bases between them.

The rearrangement links TRBV24-1 to TRBJ2-1, with 10 bases fitting TRBD2. The CDR3 has 15 residues. Germline CDR1 reads KGHDR; CDR2 reads SFDVKD. V was clipped by 5 bases and J by 8 bases; unmatched bases: 8. CDR3 nucleotides: TGTGCCACCAGTGTAATAGCGGGGGGTCGGGATGAGCAGTTCTTC. As protein: CATSVIAGGRDEQFF.